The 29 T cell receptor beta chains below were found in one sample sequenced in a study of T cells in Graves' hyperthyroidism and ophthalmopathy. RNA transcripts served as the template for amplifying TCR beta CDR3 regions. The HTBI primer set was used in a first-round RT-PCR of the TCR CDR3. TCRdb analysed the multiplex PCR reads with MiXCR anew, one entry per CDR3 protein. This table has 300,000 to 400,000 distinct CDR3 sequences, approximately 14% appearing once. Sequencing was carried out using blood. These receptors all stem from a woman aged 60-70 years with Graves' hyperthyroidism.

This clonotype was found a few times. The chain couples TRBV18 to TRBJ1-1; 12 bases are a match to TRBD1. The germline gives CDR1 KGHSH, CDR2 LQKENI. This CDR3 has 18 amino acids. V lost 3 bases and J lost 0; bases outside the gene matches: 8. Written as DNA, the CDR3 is TGTGCCAGCTCACCGGTATTCGGGACAGGGGGCATGAACACTGAAGCTTTCTTT. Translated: CASSPVFGTGGMNTEAFF.

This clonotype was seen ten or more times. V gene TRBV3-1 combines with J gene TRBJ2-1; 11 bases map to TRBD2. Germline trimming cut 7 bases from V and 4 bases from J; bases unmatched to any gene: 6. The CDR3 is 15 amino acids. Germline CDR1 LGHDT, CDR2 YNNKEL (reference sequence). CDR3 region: CASTGGTSGYNEQFF. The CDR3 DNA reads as TGTGCCAGCACCGGGGGGACTAGCGGATACAATGAGCAGTTCTTC.

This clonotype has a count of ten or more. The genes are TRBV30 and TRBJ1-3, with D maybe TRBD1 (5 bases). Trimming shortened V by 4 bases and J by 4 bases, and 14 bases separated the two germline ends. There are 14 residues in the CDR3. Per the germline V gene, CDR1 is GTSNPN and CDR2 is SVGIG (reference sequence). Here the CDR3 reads CAWTPGLSGNTIYF. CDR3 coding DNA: TGTGCCTGGACCCCGGGACTCTCGGGAAACACCATATATTTT.

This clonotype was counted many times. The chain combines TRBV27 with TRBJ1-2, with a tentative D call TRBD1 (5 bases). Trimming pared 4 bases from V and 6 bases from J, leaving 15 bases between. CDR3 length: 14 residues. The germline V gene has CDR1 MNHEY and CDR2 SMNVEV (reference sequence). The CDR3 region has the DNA TGTGCCAGCAGTTCTCAGGGAAGGGCGAATGGCTACACCTTC. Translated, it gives CASSSQGRANGYTF.

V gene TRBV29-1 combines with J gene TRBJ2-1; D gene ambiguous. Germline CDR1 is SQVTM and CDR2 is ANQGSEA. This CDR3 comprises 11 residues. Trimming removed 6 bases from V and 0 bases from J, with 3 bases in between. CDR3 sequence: CSVSSYNEQFF. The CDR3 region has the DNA TGCAGCGTGAGCTCCTACAATGAGCAGTTCTTC.

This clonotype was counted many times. In DNA form, the CDR3 reads TGTGCCAGCAGTGAAGCTAGCGACGAGCAGTACTTC. This translates into CASSEASDEQYF. This rearrangement joins TRBV2 to TRBJ2-7, with D possibly being TRBD2 (5 bases). The CDR3 loop spans 12 amino acids. Trimming left V 0 bases short and J 5 bases short, with 5 bases between. The germline V gene encodes CDR1 SNHLY and CDR2 FYNNEI. The entire variable domain, with the rest obtained from reference TRBV2 and TRBJ2-7, is as follows: EPEVTQTPSHQVTQMGQEVILRCVPISNHLYFYWYRQILGQKVEFLVSFYNNEISEKSEIFDDQFSVERPDGSNFTLKIRSTKLEDSAMYFCASSEASDEQYFGPGTRLTVT.

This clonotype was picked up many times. The CDR3 protein is CASSSPGIEGNEQFF. In nucleotides, the CDR3 is TGCGCCAGCAGCTCCCCAGGGATCGAAGGCAATGAGCAGTTCTTC. V and J are TRBV5-1 and TRBJ2-1; weak D call: TRBD1 (5 bases). Trimming removed 3 bases at V and 6 bases at J, with 16 bases between. The CDR3 spans 15 residues. Germline CDR1 SGHRS, CDR2 YFSETQ.

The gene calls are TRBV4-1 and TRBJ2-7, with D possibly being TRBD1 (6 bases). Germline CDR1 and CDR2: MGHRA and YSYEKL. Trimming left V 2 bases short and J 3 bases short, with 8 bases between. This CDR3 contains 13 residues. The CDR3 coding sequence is TGCGCCAGCAGCCAACGGACAGACTACGAGCAGTACTTC. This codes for CASSQRTDYEQYF.

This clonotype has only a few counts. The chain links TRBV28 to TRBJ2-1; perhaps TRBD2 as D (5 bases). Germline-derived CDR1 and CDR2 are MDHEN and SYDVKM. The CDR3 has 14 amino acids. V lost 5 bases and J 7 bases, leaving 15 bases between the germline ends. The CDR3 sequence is CASSTLVRANEQFF. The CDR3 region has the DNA TGTGCCAGCAGTACACTAGTCCGGGCAAATGAGCAGTTCTTC.

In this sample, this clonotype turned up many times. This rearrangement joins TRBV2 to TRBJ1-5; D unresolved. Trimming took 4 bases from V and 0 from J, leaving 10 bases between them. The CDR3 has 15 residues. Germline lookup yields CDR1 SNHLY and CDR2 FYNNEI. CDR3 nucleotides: TGTGCCAGCAGTGCTCTGATACTTAGCAATCAGCCCCAGCATTTT. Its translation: CASSALILSNQPQHF.

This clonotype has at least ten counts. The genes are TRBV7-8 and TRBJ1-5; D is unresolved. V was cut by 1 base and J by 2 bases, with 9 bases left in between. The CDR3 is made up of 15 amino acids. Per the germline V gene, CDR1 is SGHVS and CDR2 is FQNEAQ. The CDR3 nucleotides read TGTGCCAGCAGCTTAGTGCCCCCGGGCAATCAGCCCCAGCATTTT. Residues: CASSLVPPGNQPQHF.

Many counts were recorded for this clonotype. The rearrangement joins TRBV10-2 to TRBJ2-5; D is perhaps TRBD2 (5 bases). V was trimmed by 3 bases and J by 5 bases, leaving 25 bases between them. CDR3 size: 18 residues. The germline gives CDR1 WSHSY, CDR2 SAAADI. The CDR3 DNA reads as TGCGCCAGCAGTGACCCTACTAGGCCCCTAATCCGAGCGGAGACCCAGTACTTC. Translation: CASSDPTRPLIRAETQYF.

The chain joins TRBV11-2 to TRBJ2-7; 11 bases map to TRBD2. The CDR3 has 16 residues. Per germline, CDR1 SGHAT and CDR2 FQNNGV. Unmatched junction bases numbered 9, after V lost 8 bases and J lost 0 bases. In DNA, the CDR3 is TGTGCCAGCGGCCCCACCGGGACTAGCGGCTCCTACGAGCAGTACTTC. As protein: CASGPTGTSGSYEQYF.

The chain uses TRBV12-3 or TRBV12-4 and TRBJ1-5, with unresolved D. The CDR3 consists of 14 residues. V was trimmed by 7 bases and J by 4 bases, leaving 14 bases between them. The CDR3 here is CASTNPGRNQPQHF. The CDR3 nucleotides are TGTGCCAGCACCAACCCCGGGAGAAATCAGCCCCAGCATTTT.

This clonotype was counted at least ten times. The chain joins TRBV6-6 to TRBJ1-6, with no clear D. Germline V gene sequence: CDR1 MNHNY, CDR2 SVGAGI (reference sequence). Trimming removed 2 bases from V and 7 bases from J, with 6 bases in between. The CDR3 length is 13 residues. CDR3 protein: CASSYAWNSPLHF. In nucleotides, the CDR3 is TGTGCCAGCAGTTACGCGTGGAATTCACCCCTCCACTTT.

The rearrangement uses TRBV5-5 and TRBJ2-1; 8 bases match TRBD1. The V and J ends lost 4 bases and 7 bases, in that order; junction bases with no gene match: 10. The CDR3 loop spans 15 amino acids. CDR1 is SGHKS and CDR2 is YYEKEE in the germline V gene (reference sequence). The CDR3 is CASSLGQGEGNEQFF. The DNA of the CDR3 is TGTGCCAGCAGCCTCGGACAGGGCGAAGGGAATGAGCAGTTCTTC.

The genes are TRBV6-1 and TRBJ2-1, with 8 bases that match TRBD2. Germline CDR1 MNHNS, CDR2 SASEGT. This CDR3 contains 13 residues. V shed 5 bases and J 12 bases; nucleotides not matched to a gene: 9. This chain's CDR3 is CASSFGSGTGQFF. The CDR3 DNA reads TGTGCCAGCAGTTTTGGTAGCGGGACTGGGCAGTTCTTC.

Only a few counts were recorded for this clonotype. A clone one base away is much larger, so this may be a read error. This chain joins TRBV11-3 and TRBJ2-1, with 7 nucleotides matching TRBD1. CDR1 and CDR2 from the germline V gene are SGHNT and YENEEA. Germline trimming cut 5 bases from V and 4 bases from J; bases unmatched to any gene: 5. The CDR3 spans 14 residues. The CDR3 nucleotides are TGTGCCAGCAGCCAACTGGACAGGTACAATGAGCAGTTCTTC. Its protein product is CASSQLDRYNEQFF.

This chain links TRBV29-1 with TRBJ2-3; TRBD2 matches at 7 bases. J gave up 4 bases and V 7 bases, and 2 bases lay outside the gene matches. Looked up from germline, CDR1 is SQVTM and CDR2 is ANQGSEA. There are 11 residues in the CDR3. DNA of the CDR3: TGCAGCGGTGGGGGGGCAGATACGCAGTATTTT. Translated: CSGGGADTQYF.

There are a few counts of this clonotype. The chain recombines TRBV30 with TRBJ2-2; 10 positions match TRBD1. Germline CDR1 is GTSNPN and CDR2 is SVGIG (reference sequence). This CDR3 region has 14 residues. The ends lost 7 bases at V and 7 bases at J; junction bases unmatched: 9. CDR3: CAFAPGQGFGELFF. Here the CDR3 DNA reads TGTGCCTTTGCCCCGGGACAGGGGTTCGGGGAGCTGTTTTTT.

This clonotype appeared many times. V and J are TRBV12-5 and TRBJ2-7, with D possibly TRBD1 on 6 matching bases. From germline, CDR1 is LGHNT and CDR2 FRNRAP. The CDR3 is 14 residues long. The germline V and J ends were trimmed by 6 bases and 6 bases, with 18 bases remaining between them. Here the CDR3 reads CASGSPTGPPEQYF. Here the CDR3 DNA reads TGTGCTAGTGGCTCACCTACAGGGCCCCCCGAGCAGTACTTC.

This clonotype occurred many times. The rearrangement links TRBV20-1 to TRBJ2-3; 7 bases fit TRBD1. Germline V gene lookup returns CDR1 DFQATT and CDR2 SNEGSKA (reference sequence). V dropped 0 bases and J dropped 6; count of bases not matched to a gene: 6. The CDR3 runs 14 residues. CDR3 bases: TGCAGTGCTAGAGATGGACAGGTACCCGATACGCAGTATTTT. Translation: CSARDGQVPDTQYF.

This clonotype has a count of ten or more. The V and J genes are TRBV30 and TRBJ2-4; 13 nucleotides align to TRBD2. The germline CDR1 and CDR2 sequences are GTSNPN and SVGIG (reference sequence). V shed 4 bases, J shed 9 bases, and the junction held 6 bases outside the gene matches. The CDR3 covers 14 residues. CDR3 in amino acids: CAWTKGLAGTIQYF. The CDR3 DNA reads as TGTGCCTGGACCAAGGGACTAGCGGGGACCATTCAGTACTTC.

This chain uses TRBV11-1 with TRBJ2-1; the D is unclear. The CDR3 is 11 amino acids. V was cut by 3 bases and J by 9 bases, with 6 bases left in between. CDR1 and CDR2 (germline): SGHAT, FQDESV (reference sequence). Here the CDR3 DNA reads TGTGCCAGCAGCTTGGTTAGTGAGCAGTTCTTC. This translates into CASSLVSEQFF.

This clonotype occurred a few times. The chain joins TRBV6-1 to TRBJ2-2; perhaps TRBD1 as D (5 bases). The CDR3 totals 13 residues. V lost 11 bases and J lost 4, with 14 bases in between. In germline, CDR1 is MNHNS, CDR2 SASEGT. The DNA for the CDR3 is TGTGCCGGAGAGAGCAGGGCCACCGGGGAGCTGTTTTTT. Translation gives CAGESRATGELFF.

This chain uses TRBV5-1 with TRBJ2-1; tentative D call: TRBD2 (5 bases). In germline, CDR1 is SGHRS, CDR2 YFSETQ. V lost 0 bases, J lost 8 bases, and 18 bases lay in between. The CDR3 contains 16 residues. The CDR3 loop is CASSLVITRVRDEQFF. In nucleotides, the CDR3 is TGCGCCAGCAGCTTGGTAATAACGAGGGTTCGGGATGAGCAGTTCTTC.

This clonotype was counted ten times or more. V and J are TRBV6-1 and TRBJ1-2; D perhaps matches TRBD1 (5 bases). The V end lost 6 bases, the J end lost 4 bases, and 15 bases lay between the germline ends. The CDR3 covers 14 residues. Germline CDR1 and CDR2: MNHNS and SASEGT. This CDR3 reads CASRAPGEGYGYTF. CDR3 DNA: TGTGCCAGCAGAGCCCCGGGGGAGGGCTATGGCTACACCTTC.

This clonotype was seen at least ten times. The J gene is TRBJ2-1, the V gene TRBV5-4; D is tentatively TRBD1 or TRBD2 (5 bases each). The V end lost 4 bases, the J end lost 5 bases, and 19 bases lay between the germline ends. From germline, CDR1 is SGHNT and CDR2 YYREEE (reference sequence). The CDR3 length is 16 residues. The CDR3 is CASSSHVGTENNEQFF. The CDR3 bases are TGTGCCAGCAGCAGCCACGTCGGGACGGAGAACAATGAGCAGTTCTTC.

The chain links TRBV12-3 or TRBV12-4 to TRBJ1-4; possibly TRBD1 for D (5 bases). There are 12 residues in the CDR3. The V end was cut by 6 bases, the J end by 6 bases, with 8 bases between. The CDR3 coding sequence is TGTGCCAGCAGACTCAGGGATGAAAAACTGTTTTTT. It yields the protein CASRLRDEKLFF.